The TCR beta chain described here comes from a study of cytomegalovirus exposure and HLA in healthy donors. Whole-study context: Tens of millions of unique TCR sequences came from HLA-typed donors in an early release. Regarding the study as a whole: Sequencing depth roughly uniform across donors was assumed in presence/absence analyses.

With regard to this clone: Its matching antigen is unknown.

Looked up from germline, CDR1 is GTSNPN and CDR2 is SVGIG (reference sequence). The trim removed 2 bases at V and 0 bases at J, leaving 10 bases unmatched. This CDR3 comprises 17 residues. PCR was performed using 60 Vbeta and 13 Jbeta primers. Clones were sequenced by immunoSEQ multiplex PCR, and TCRdb holds only the in-frame ones, with some missing. This sample has 100,000 to 150,000 clones, with around 78% found just once. This receptor was obtained from a woman aged 18-30 years in good health and CMV-seronegative. The specimen was PBMCs. The gene calls are TRBV30 and TRBJ2-1; 7 bases map to TRBD2. CDR3 nucleotides: TGTGCCTGGAGTCCCTCCCTAGCGGTGAGCTCCTACAATGAGCAGTTCTTC. It specifies CAWSPSLAVSSYNEQFF.